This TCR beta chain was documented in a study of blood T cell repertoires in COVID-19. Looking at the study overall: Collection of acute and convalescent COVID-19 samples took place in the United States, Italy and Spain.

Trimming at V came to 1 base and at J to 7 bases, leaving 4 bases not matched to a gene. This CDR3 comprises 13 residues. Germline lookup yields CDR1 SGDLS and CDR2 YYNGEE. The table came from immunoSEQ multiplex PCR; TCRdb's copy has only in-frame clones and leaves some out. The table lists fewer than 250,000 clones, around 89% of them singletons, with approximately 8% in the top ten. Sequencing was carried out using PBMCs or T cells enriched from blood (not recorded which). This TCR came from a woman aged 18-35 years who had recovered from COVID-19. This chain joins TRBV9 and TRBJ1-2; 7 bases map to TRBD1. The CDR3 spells CASSVRQGGGYTF. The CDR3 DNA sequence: TGTGCCAGCAGCGTACGGCAGGGGGGTGGCTACACCTTC. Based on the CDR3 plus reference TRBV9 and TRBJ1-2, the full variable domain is DSGVTQTPKHLITATGQRVTLRCSPRSGDLSVYWYQQSLDQGLQFLIQYYNGEERAKGNILERFSAQQFPDLHSELNLSSLELGDSALYFCASSVRQGGGYTFGSGTRLTVV.